Sequencing of this TCR beta chain was carried out in a study of cytomegalovirus exposure and HLA in healthy donors. The PCR made use of 60 Vbeta and 13 Jbeta primers. This table comes from immunoSEQ multiplex PCR, and its TCRdb copy is limited to in-frame clones, with some not included. The sample records 70,000 or so clones, about nine tenths being singletons. Regarding this clone: No antigen is known for it.

The V and J ends lost 5 bases and 3 bases respectively, with 10 bases between them. Germline CDR1 and CDR2: SQVTM and ANQGSEA. The CDR3 sequence is 13 residues long. The study, taken as a whole, reports: Reports indicate that TCR beta sequences accurately predicted the HLA-A and HLA-B alleles of most subjects. What was likely a sequencing artifact was a cluster of highly shared sequence variants. It was in a later analysis that TCR association rates were seen to vary by HLA locus, highest for DRB1 and lowest for HLA-C.

This receptor was taken from a young woman in good health and CMV-seronegative. The chain joins TRBV29-1 to TRBJ2-2, with D perhaps TRBD1 (5 bases). The specimen was PBMCs. The CDR3 loop reads CSVRQTDTGELFF. The CDR3 nucleotides are TGCAGCGTTCGTCAGACAGACACCGGGGAGCTGTTTTTT.